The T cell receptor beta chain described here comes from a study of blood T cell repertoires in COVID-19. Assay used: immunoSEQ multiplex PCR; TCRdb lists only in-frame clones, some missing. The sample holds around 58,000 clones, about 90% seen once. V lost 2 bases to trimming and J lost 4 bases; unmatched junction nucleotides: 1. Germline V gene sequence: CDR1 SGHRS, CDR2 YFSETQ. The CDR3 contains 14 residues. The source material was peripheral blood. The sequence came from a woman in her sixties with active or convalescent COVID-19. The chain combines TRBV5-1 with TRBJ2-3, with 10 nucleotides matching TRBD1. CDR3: CASSFDRGPDTQYF. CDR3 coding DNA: TGCGCCAGCAGCTTCGACAGGGGGCCAGATACGCAGTATTTT.